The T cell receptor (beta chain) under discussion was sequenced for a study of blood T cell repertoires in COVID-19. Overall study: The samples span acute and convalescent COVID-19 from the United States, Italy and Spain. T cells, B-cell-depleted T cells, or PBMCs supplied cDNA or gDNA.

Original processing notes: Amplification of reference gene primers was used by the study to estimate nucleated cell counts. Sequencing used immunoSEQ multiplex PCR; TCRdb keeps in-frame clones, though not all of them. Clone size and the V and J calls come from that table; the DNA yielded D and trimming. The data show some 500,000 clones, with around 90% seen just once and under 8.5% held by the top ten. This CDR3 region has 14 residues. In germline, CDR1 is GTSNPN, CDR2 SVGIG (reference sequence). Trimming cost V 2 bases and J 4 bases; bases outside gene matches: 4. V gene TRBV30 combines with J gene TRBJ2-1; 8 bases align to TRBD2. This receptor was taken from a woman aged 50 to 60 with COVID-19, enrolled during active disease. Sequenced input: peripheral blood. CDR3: CAWSPGLEYNEQFF. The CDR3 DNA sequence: TGTGCCTGGAGTCCGGGACTAGAGTACAATGAGCAGTTCTTC.